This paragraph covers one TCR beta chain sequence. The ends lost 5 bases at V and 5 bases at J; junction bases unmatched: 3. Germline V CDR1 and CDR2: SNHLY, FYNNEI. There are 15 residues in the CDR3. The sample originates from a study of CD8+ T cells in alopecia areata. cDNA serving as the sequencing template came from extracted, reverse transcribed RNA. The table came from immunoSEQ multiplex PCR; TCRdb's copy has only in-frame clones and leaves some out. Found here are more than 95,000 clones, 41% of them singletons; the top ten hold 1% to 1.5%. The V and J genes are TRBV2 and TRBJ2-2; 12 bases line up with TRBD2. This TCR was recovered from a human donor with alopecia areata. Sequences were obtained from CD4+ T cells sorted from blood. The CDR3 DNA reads TGTGCCAGCAGTTTGACTAGCGGGAGTACCGGGGAGCTGTTTTTT. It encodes CASSLTSGSTGELFF.